The 25 T cell receptor beta chains reported below all come from one sample, sequenced in a study of cytomegalovirus exposure and HLA in healthy donors. PCR was performed using 60 Vbeta and 13 Jbeta primers. Assay used: immunoSEQ multiplex PCR; TCRdb lists only in-frame clones, some missing. This table has tens of thousands of clones, 70% to 85% appearing once. Sequencing used PBMCs. The receptors were sampled from a man between 50 and 59 years old in good health and CMV-seronegative.

The chain joins TRBV10-3 to TRBJ2-1; TRBD2 matches at 12 bases. The trim removed 7 bases at V and 7 bases at J, leaving 5 bases unmatched. Germline V CDR1 and CDR2: ENHRY, SYGVKD. The CDR3 sequence is 14 residues long. The CDR3 nucleotides read TGTGCCATCACCCCGGGACTAGCGGGTAATGAGCAGTTCTTC. It translates to CAITPGLAGNEQFF.

This clone was seen only once. The chain couples TRBV27 to TRBJ1-5; a weak D match, TRBD1 (5 bases). This CDR3 has 15 amino acids. Trimming shortened V by 6 bases and J by 0 bases, and 12 bases separated the two germline ends. Germline V gene data show CDR1 as MNHEY and CDR2 as SMNVEV (reference sequence). CDR3 in DNA: TGTGCCAGCAGAAGGGGCAGTTCTAGCAATCAGCCCCAGCATTTT. This translates into CASRRGSSSNQPQHF.

This clone appeared a single time. The chain links TRBV28 to TRBJ2-7, with TRBD2 as a possible D gene (6 bases). CDR1 and CDR2 from the germline V gene are MDHEN and SYDVKM. Trimming removed 1 base from V and 5 bases from J, with 21 bases in between. There are 17 residues in the CDR3. DNA of the CDR3: TGTGCCAGCAGTTTATTGGGTGTGGGGGGAGGCGCCCACGAGCAGTACTTC. Translating it yields CASSLLGVGGGAHEQYF.

The V gene is TRBV6-5, the J gene TRBJ1-1; D is undetermined. Per the germline V gene, CDR1 is MNHEY and CDR2 is SVGAGI. Trimming stripped 0 bases from V and 2 bases from J, with 10 bases between. The CDR3 length is 15 residues. CDR3 amino acids: CASSYSMLANTEAFF. For the CDR3, the DNA is TGTGCCAGCAGTTACTCGATGTTAGCCAACACTGAAGCTTTCTTT.

The chain uses TRBV19 and TRBJ1-1, with a weak D call TRBD1 (6 bases). The CDR3 totals 13 residues. The germline CDR1 and CDR2 sequences are LNHDA and SQIVND (reference sequence). Trimming removed 6 bases at V and 3 bases at J, with 11 bases between. The CDR3 sequence: CASSRGAYTEAFF. The CDR3 coding sequence is TGTGCCAGTAGCCGGGGGGCATACACTGAAGCTTTCTTT.

The rearrangement uses TRBV4-3 and TRBJ2-7, with 15 bases that match TRBD2. Losses at the gene ends were 1 base for V and 5 bases for J; bases not matched to a gene: 0. This CDR3 has 15 amino acids. Looked up from germline, CDR1 is LGHNA and CDR2 is YSLEER. CDR3 DNA sequence: TGCGCCAGCAGCCAAGGGACTAGCGGGAGGGACGAGCAGTACTTC. This gives the protein CASSQGTSGRDEQYF.

In this sample, this clone turned up a few times. The chain uses TRBV9 and TRBJ2-2, with 11 positions matching TRBD2. The CDR3 is 15 amino acids. Germline V CDR1 and CDR2: SGDLS, YYNGEE. Unmatched junction bases numbered 2, after V lost 3 bases and J lost 4 bases. The CDR3, as DNA: TGTGCCAGCAGCGAGGGACTAGCGGTCACCGGGGAGCTGTTTTTT. This gives the protein CASSEGLAVTGELFF.

This rearrangement joins TRBV15 to TRBJ2-7, with D unclear. Between the trimmed V and J ends, which lost 0 bases and 6 bases, there was a span of 6 bases. Germline values: CDR1 LNHNV, CDR2 YYDKDF (reference sequence). This CDR3 has 12 residues. This CDR3 reads CATSRDIGEQYF. The CDR3, as DNA: TGTGCCACCAGCAGAGATATCGGCGAGCAGTACTTC.

This chain links TRBV1 with TRBJ1-4. TRBV1 is deemed a pseudogene. The CDR3 is 13 amino acids. CDR3 sequence reads: CTSSHGGREKLFF. The DNA for the CDR3 is TGCACCAGCAGCCACGGCGGTCGGGAAAAACTGTTTTTT.

V and J are TRBV6-5 and TRBJ2-5; tentative D call: TRBD1 (6 bases). V dropped 0 bases and J dropped 1 base, with 12 bases sitting between them. The CDR3 length is 16 residues. Germline assignment: CDR1 MNHEY and CDR2 SVGAGI. The DNA of the CDR3 is TGTGCCAGCAGTTACTCTTGGGACACTCTCCAAGAGACCCAGTACTTC. Protein sequence: CASSYSWDTLQETQYF.

The chain has TRBV27 and TRBJ2-2; D is possibly TRBD2 (6 bases). CDR1 and CDR2 from the germline V gene are MNHEY and SMNVEV (reference sequence). This CDR3 is 17 amino acids long. Deletions cut 6 bases from V and 3 bases from J, with 20 bases between. The CDR3 loop is CASSISGVRSYTGELFF. The DNA of the CDR3 is TGTGCCAGCAGCATTAGCGGAGTGAGGTCCTACACCGGGGAGCTGTTTTTT.

The V and J genes are TRBV15 and TRBJ2-5, with 8 positions matching TRBD1. This CDR3 has 15 amino acids. After removal of 2 bases from V and 4 bases from J, the junction contained 6 bases not matched to a gene. CDR1 is LNHNV and CDR2 is YYDKDF in the germline V gene (reference sequence). The CDR3, as DNA: TGTGCCACCAGCAGATCACAGGGGGAAGGAGAGACCCAGTACTTC. It translates to CATSRSQGEGETQYF.

This clone has just a few counts. The chain has TRBV6-5 and TRBJ1-4; the D is unclear. This CDR3 has 14 amino acids. CDR1 MNHEY and CDR2 SVGAGI come from the germline V gene. V lost 0 bases and J 8 bases, leaving 10 bases between the germline ends. The DNA of the CDR3 is TGTGCCAGCAGTTACTCGACAATTGCGGAAAAACTGTTTTTT. Residues: CASSYSTIAEKLFF.

This clone was detected a few times. The genes are TRBV6-4 and TRBJ1-1; TRBD1 might be the D (5 bases). CDR1 MRHNA and CDR2 SNTAGT come from the germline V gene. This CDR3 is built from 13 residues. Between the trimmed V and J ends, which lost 6 bases and 1 base, there was a span of 9 bases. DNA of the CDR3: TGTGCCAGCAGATCAACAGGGAACACTGAAGCTTTCTTT. The encoded protein is CASRSTGNTEAFF.

The chain employs TRBV11-2 and TRBJ1-2; perhaps TRBD1 as D (6 bases). CDR1 and CDR2 (germline): SGHAT, FQNNGV. The CDR3 sequence is 14 residues long. V dropped 5 bases and J dropped 0 bases, with 10 bases sitting between them. CDR3 coding DNA: TGTGCCAGCAGCCCCACAGGGTCTAACTATGGCTACACCTTC. It codes for CASSPTGSNYGYTF.

The gene calls are TRBV5-1 and TRBJ2-1; TRBD2 matches at 13 bases. The length of the CDR3 is 21 residues. Germline CDR1 and CDR2: SGHRS and YFSETQ. V lost 3 bases to trimming and J lost 0 bases; unmatched junction nucleotides: 15. The CDR3 loop reads CASSSFPPGTSGASSYNEQFF. In DNA, the CDR3 is TGCGCCAGCAGCTCCTTCCCCCCCGGGACTAGCGGGGCCAGCTCCTACAATGAGCAGTTCTTC.

The chain employs TRBV7-9 and TRBJ2-5; the D gene is possibly TRBD1 (6 bases). V dropped 1 base and J dropped 2 bases, with 11 bases sitting between them. The CDR3 extends over 15 amino acids. The germline CDR1 and CDR2 sequences are SEHNR and FQNEAQ (reference sequence). The CDR3 nucleotides are TGTGCCAGCAGCTTAGACTCGACAGGTCAAGAGACCCAGTACTTC. Its protein product is CASSLDSTGQETQYF.

The chain employs TRBV7-3 and TRBJ2-1, with D hard to call. Trimming shortened V by 0 bases and J by 0 bases, and 9 bases separated the two germline ends. This CDR3 contains 16 residues. CDR1 and CDR2 (germline): SGHTA, FQGTGA. CDR3 nucleotide sequence: TGTGCCAGCAGCTTAACGCTAACTTTCTCCTACAATGAGCAGTTCTTC. It is translated as CASSLTLTFSYNEQFF.

The genes are TRBV19 and TRBJ1-2; 11 bases agree with TRBD1. Germline lookup yields CDR1 LNHDA and CDR2 SQIVND (reference sequence). This CDR3 region has 15 residues. V trimming: 5 bases; J trimming: 8 bases; junction bases outside the gene matches: 10. CDR3 in DNA: TGTGCCAGTAGTTATGGGACAGGGGGTGCGAGCGGCTACACCTTC. This codes for CASSYGTGGASGYTF.

V is TRBV18 and J is TRBJ2-1; 7 nucleotides match TRBD1. The germline V gene encodes CDR1 KGHSH and CDR2 LQKENI. V lost 6 bases and J lost 0; bases outside the gene matches: 5. The CDR3 length is 15 residues. The CDR3 nucleotides read TGTGCCAGCTCGCCGGGACAGAGCTCCTACAATGAGCAGTTCTTC. Translated, it gives CASSPGQSSYNEQFF.

This chain uses TRBV28 with TRBJ1-2, with 7 bases fitting TRBD1. CDR3 size: 13 residues. The V and J ends lost 2 bases and 6 bases, in that order; junction bases with no gene match: 3. Germline CDR1 and CDR2: MDHEN and SYDVKM. This CDR3 is CASSLGTANGYTF. Written as DNA, the CDR3 is TGTGCCAGCAGTTTAGGGACAGCAAATGGCTACACCTTC.

This clone was picked up a small number of times. The V call is TRBV4-1, the J call TRBJ2-3; TRBD2 aligns across 10 bases. V shed 1 base, J shed 1 base, and the junction held 2 bases outside the gene matches. The CDR3 is made up of 16 amino acids. Germline V lookup: CDR1 MGHRA, CDR2 YSYEKL. The CDR3 nucleotides are TGCGCCAGCAGCCAAGCCCTAGCGGGAGGCACAGATACGCAGTATTTT. As protein: CASSQALAGGTDTQYF.

V gene TRBV2 combines with J gene TRBJ2-3; 9 positions match TRBD2. The germline V gene encodes CDR1 SNHLY and CDR2 FYNNEI. The CDR3 contains 15 residues. J was trimmed by 4 bases and V by 5 bases; bases with no gene match: 7. The CDR3 bases are TGTGCCAGCAGTCCAAGAGCGGGAGGCGCAGATACGCAGTATTTT. Translated: CASSPRAGGADTQYF.

The V and J genes are TRBV4-1 and TRBJ2-7; TRBD2 matches 12 bases. CDR3 length: 21 residues. Germline assignment: CDR1 MGHRA and CDR2 YSYEKL. Germline trimming cut 2 bases from V and 0 bases from J; bases unmatched to any gene: 17. The DNA for the CDR3 is TGCGCCAGCAGCCAAACCTTCCACCCTCTAGCGGGAGGGGTTAGCTCCTACGAGCAGTACTTC. Translating gives CASSQTFHPLAGGVSSYEQYF.

This rearrangement joins TRBV9 to TRBJ2-1; TRBD2 matches at 7 bases. Germline lookup yields CDR1 SGDLS and CDR2 YYNGEE. The length of the CDR3 is 15 residues. V trimming: 0 bases; J trimming: 8 bases; junction bases outside the gene matches: 8. Here the CDR3 reads CASSVAGESGDEQFF. As DNA, the CDR3 is TGTGCCAGCAGCGTAGCAGGAGAAAGCGGGGATGAGCAGTTCTTC.